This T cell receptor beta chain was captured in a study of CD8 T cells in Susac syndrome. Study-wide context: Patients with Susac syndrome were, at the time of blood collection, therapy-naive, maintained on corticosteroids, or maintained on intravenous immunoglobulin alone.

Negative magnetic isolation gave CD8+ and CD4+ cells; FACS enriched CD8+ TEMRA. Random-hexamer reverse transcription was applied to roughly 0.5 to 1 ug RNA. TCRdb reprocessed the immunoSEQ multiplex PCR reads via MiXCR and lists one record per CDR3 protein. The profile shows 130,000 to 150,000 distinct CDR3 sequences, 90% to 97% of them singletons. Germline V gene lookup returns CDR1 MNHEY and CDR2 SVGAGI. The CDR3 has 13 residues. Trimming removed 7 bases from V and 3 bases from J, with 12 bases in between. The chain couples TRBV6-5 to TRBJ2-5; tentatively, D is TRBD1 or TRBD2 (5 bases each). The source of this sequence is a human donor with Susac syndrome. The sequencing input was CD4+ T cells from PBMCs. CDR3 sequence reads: CASTHVGEETQYF. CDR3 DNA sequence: TGTGCCAGCACCCACGTGGGGGAAGAGACCCAGTACTTC.